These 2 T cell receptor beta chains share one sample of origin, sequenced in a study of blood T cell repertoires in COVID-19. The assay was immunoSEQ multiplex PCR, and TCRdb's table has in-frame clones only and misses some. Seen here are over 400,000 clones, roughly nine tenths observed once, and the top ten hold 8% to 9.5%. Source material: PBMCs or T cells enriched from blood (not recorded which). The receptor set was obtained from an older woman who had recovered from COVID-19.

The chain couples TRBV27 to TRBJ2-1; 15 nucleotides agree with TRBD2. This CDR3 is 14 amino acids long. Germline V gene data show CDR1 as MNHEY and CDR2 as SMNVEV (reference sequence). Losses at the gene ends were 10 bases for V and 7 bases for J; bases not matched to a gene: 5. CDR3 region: CATLGLAGGNEQFF. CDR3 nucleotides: TGTGCCACCCTGGGACTAGCGGGGGGTAATGAGCAGTTCTTC.

The CDR3 reads CATQGGGARGYTF. The CDR3 region has the DNA TGTGCCACCCAAGGTGGAGGAGCCAGGGGCTACACCTTC. The chain has TRBV24-1 and TRBJ1-2; D is unresolved. Deletions cut 9 bases from V and 8 bases from J, with 18 bases between. This CDR3 has 13 amino acids. Per germline, CDR1 KGHDR and CDR2 SFDVKD.